These T cell receptor beta chains were read from a single sample in a study of blood T cell repertoires in COVID-19. TCRdb's table, derived via immunoSEQ multiplex PCR, lists solely in-frame clones and lacks some. This repertoire shows around 100,000 clones, more than 80% found once; its top ten account for approximately 4.5%. Sequencing was performed on peripheral blood. The receptors originated from a woman aged 50 to 60 with acute or convalescent COVID-19. Both conserved end residues are part of each CDR3. The D gene is left open where the match is weak. Expanded clones are given a class, and other clones once, few, many or no size at all.

j_call clone_size d_call v_call cdr3_length cdr3_nt cdr3_aa
TRBJ1-2 once TRBD1 TRBV19 15 TGTGCCAGTAGCCCCTGGGACAGGGATATCGACGGCTACACCTTC CASSPWDRDIDGYTF
TRBJ1-5 NA TRBD1 TRBV28 15 TGTGCCAGCAGCTCGACAGGGGGCAAGAATCAGCCCCAGCATTTT CASSSTGGKNQPQHF
TRBJ1-6 NA NA TRBV9 16 TGTGCCAGCAGCGCCGATCCTAGCTCCTATAATTCACCCCTCCACTTT CASSADPSSYNSPLHF
TRBJ2-3 NA TRBD2 TRBV11-2 16 TGTGCCAGCAGTTTCGGGGCTAGCGGGCGGGCAGATACGCAGTATTTT CASSFGASGRADTQYF
TRBJ1-2 NA NA TRBV5-6 12 TGTGCCAGCAGCTTTGGGGGGGATGGCTACACCTTC CASSFGGDGYTF
TRBJ1-4 NA NA TRBV29-1 13 TGCAGCGTGTCCCTCGGGGTCAATGAAAAACTGTTTTTT CSVSLGVNEKLFF
TRBJ1-6 NA TRBD1 TRBV11-2 15 TGTGCCAGCAGCTTAGATCAGGGGGATTATTCACCCCTCCACTTT CASSLDQGDYSPLHF
TRBJ2-7 NA TRBD1 TRBV18 12 TGTGCCAGCTCGGGGGACAGCTACGAGCAGTACTTC CASSGDSYEQYF
TRBJ2-1 NA TRBD2 TRBV6-4 15 TGTGCCAGCAGTGTGAGAACTAGCGGGCCTAATGAGCAGTTCTTC CASSVRTSGPNEQFF
TRBJ2-3 NA TRBD1 TRBV6-2/TRBV6-3 17 TGTGCCAGCAGTTTTCCCACGACAGGGGCGACCACAGATACGCAGTATTTT CASSFPTTGATTDTQYF
TRBJ1-2 NA NA TRBV5-1 16 TGCGCCAGCAGCTTAGGGGGATTTTTGGGCCTCAGTGGCTACACCTTC CASSLGGFLGLSGYTF
TRBJ1-1 NA TRBD1 TRBV25-1 15 TGTGCCAGCAGTGGACTGACAGGGAGATTCACTGAAGCTTTCTTT CASSGLTGRFTEAFF
TRBJ1-1 NA TRBD1 TRBV25-1 12 TGTGCCAGCAGGACAGGGCGGACTGAAGCTTTCTTT CASRTGRTEAFF
TRBJ1-2 once NA TRBV7-9 15 TGTGCCAGCAGCCGACAGGAGCTCAGTAACTATGGCTACACCTTC CASSRQELSNYGYTF
TRBJ1-1 NA NA TRBV29-1 11 TGCAGCGTTGAGAGGAACACTGAAGCTTTCTTT CSVERNTEAFF
TRBJ1-5 NA NA TRBV27 14 TGTGCCAGCAGCCTAGACTATAGCAATCAGCCCCAGCATTTT CASSLDYSNQPQHF
TRBJ1-4 NA NA TRBV6-6 13 TGTGCCAGCAGCAACGGGGGTAATGAAAAACTGTTTTTT CASSNGGNEKLFF
TRBJ2-1 NA TRBD1 TRBV5-1 13 TGCGCCAGCACACGGGACAGCTTTAACCAGCAGTTCTTC CASTRDSFNQQFF
TRBJ1-5 NA TRBD1 TRBV27 17 TGTGCCAGCAGTTTGATAGGACAGGGCTTAAGCAATCAGCCCCAGCATTTT CASSLIGQGLSNQPQHF
TRBJ2-3 NA NA TRBV7-9 11 TGTGCCAGCTCTCCAGTGGATACGCAGTATTTT CASSPVDTQYF
TRBJ2-2 NA NA TRBV27 14 TGTGCCAGCTGCTTTGCGGCCCACACCGGGGAGCTGTTTTTT CASCFAAHTGELFF
TRBJ1-4 NA NA TRBV4-3 15 TGCGCCAGCAGCCGGATGACAGGACCTAATGAAAAACTGTTTTTT CASSRMTGPNEKLFF
TRBJ1-6 NA TRBD1 TRBV5-6 15 TGTGCCAGCAGGGAACAGGGGGCTGGCAATTCACCCCTCCACTTT CASREQGAGNSPLHF
TRBJ2-1 NA NA TRBV2 16 TGTGCCAGCAGTTCTCTAGGTATGAGCTCCTACAATGAGCAGTTCTTC CASSSLGMSSYNEQFF
TRBJ2-1 NA TRBD2 TRBV24-1 13 TGTGCCACCAGTGACCTACTAGCGGGAGATTTGTTCTTC CATSDLLAGDLFF
TRBJ2-3 once TRBD2 TRBV30 15 TGTGCCTGGAGCATGGGTAGCGGGGTATCAGATACGCAGTATTTT CAWSMGSGVSDTQYF
TRBJ2-7 NA NA TRBV28 15 TGTGCCAGCACTCCACCCGGGGTCGGCTCCTACGAGCAGTACTTC CASTPPGVGSYEQYF
TRBJ2-1 once TRBD2 TRBV28 14 TGTGCCAGCAGTTTCGTGACTAGCGAGCATGAGCAGTTCTTC CASSFVTSEHEQFF